These 27 T cell receptor beta chains came from one sample sequenced in a study of CD8 T cells in Susac syndrome. An input of 0.5 to 1 ug of RNA was subjected to reverse transcription using random hexamers. One entry per CDR3 protein results from TCRdb running MiXCR on the immunoSEQ multiplex PCR reads. The table lists around 200,000 distinct CDR3 sequences, 95% of them singletons. The sample consisted of CD8+ T cells from PBMCs. The receptors here all came from a human donor with Susac syndrome.

V is TRBV30 and J is TRBJ1-2; 7 bases match TRBD1. The CDR3 consists of 14 residues. V dropped 0 bases and J dropped 7; count of bases not matched to a gene: 8. Looked up from germline, CDR1 is GTSNPN and CDR2 is SVGIG (reference sequence). The CDR3, as DNA: TGTGCCTGGAGTGTACAGGGGACGTTCAGTGGCTACACCTTC. It translates to CAWSVQGTFSGYTF.

The chain is built from TRBV20-1 and TRBJ2-1, with TRBD2 matching 8 bases. The germline V gene has CDR1 DFQATT and CDR2 SNEGSKA (reference sequence). The V segment lost 6 bases and the J segment 8 bases; nucleotides outside the gene matches: 18. The CDR3 sequence is 16 residues long. DNA for the CDR3: TGCAGTGCGCCCACCGGGACTAGTAATTTGTACGATGAGCAGTTCTTC. Its protein product is CSAPTGTSNLYDEQFF.

The chain has TRBV20-1 and TRBJ2-7; maybe TRBD1 (5 bases). CDR1 is DFQATT and CDR2 is SNEGSKA in the germline V gene (reference sequence). This CDR3 region has 13 residues. Trimming removed 1 base from V and 1 base from J, with 8 bases in between. CDR3 region: CSARVGQSYEQYF. The CDR3 region has the DNA TGCAGTGCTAGAGTCGGACAATCCTACGAGCAGTACTTC.

This sequence joins TRBV10-3 and TRBJ2-7, with TRBD1 matching over 7 bases. The V gene's germline CDR1 is ENHRY and CDR2 SYGVKD. The CDR3 is 13 amino acids. V lost 6 bases to trimming and J lost 0 bases; unmatched junction nucleotides: 2. CDR3 DNA: TGTGCCATCAGCAGGGACAGCTCCTACGAGCAGTACTTC. It codes for CAISRDSSYEQYF.

This clonotype was detected only once. The V and J genes are TRBV5-1 and TRBJ2-7, with 9 bases identical to TRBD1. The germline V gene encodes CDR1 SGHRS and CDR2 YFSETQ. With 4 bases clipped from V and 6 bases from J, the junction kept 5 bases outside the gene matches. The CDR3 totals 13 residues. The CDR3 DNA sequence: TGCGCCAGCAGCGTAACAGGGGGCCTCGAGCAGTACTTC. It is translated as CASSVTGGLEQYF.

The genes are TRBV2 and TRBJ2-7; no clear D gene. V lost 3 bases, J lost 5 bases, and 11 bases lay in between. This CDR3 region has 13 residues. Germline CDR1 SNHLY, CDR2 FYNNEI. The CDR3 nucleotides read TGTGCCAGCAGTGAGGTTCTGGGGAACGAGCAGTACTTC. It codes for CASSEVLGNEQYF.

The chain carries TRBV20-1 and TRBJ1-3; D is undetermined. The V gene's germline CDR1 is DFQATT and CDR2 SNEGSKA (reference sequence). This CDR3 has 13 residues. V was shortened by 1 base and J by 4 bases, with 8 bases between the two germline ends. CDR3: CSARAGDGNTIYF. Written as DNA, the CDR3 is TGCAGTGCTAGAGCAGGCGACGGAAACACCATATATTTT.

The chain couples TRBV20-1 to TRBJ2-5; TRBD1 matches at 7 bases. Losses at the gene ends were 3 bases for V and 5 bases for J; bases not matched to a gene: 18. Germline V gives CDR1 DFQATT, CDR2 SNEGSKA (reference sequence). The CDR3 contains 17 residues. CDR3 in amino acids: CSASDPLGQAPQETQYF. The CDR3 DNA reads TGCAGTGCTAGCGATCCCCTAGGACAGGCCCCCCAGGAGACCCAGTACTTC.

The chain joins TRBV2 to TRBJ1-2; D not certain. The length of the CDR3 is 12 residues. Per germline, CDR1 SNHLY and CDR2 FYNNEI. The V end lost 1 base, the J end lost 4 bases, and 4 bases lay between the germline ends. The DNA for the CDR3 is TGTGCCAGCAGTGAAGGCAGCTATGGCTACACCTTC. It translates to CASSEGSYGYTF.

The chain combines TRBV2 with TRBJ1-1; tentative D call: TRBD1 (6 bases). Germline assignment: CDR1 SNHLY and CDR2 FYNNEI. The CDR3 loop spans 15 amino acids. V was cut by 6 bases and J by 0 bases, with 14 bases left in between. CDR3 protein: CASRDMTGMNTEAFF. DNA of the CDR3: TGTGCCAGCAGAGATATGACAGGCATGAACACTGAAGCTTTCTTT.

J is TRBJ2-1 and V is TRBV13; a possible D gene is TRBD2 (6 bases). The CDR3 is 14 residues long. Trimming took 0 bases from V and 9 from J, leaving 12 bases between them. Germline-derived CDR1 and CDR2 are PRHDT and FYEKMQ (reference sequence). CDR3: CASSLGGRKGEQFF. Here the CDR3 DNA reads TGTGCCAGCAGCTTAGGTGGGAGGAAGGGTGAGCAGTTCTTC.

The chain couples TRBV29-1 to TRBJ2-1, with 8 bases aligning to TRBD2. The length of the CDR3 is 13 residues. From germline, CDR1 is SQVTM and CDR2 ANQGSEA. J was trimmed by 13 bases and V by 3 bases; bases with no gene match: 11. The CDR3 DNA reads as TGCAGCGTTGATTCCGGGAGGGACGGGGAACAGTTCTTC. It yields the protein CSVDSGRDGEQFF.

V is TRBV4-1 and J is TRBJ2-7; D is possibly TRBD2 (5 bases). The CDR3 has 13 amino acids. V gave up 1 base and J gave up 6 bases, with 10 bases separating them. CDR1 and CDR2 from the germline V gene are MGHRA and YSYEKL. CDR3 DNA: TGCGCCAGCAGCCAAGTCTACGGAGGCGAGCAGTACTTC. It translates to CASSQVYGGEQYF.

The chain links TRBV3-1 to TRBJ1-2; no definite D call. The CDR3 runs to 14 residues. Germline V CDR1 and CDR2: LGHDT, YNNKEL (reference sequence). Trimming stripped 2 bases from V and 3 bases from J, with 10 bases between. CDR3 residues: CASSQSGNDYGYTF. The CDR3 nucleotides are TGTGCCAGCAGCCAATCCGGGAACGACTATGGCTACACCTTC.

The V gene is TRBV29-1, the J gene TRBJ1-5; D is unclear. The CDR3 has 17 residues. Germline V CDR1 and CDR2: SQVTM, ANQGSEA. Trimming cost V 3 bases and J 0 bases, with 18 bases left between them. This chain's CDR3 is CSVDLTGGEYSNQPQHF. In DNA form, the CDR3 reads TGCAGCGTTGATTTAACGGGTGGGGAGTATAGCAATCAGCCCCAGCATTTT.

This sequence joins TRBV10-3 and TRBJ2-6, with D perhaps matching TRBD2 (7 bases). Trimming shortened V by 3 bases and J by 2 bases, and 14 bases separated the two germline ends. This CDR3 is built from 17 residues. The germline V gene encodes CDR1 ENHRY and CDR2 SYGVKD. DNA for the CDR3: TGTGCCATCAGTGAAACGGGGGGCTCGGCTGGGGCCAACGTCCTGACTTTC. Translating gives CAISETGGSAGANVLTF.

This clonotype occurred once. The chain employs TRBV12-3 or TRBV12-4 and TRBJ1-5; D gene ambiguous. The CDR3 is made up of 14 amino acids. Trimming took 6 bases from V and 1 from J, leaving 10 bases between them. The CDR3 DNA is TGTGCCAGCAGAAATACGGACAGCAATCAGCCCCAGCATTTT. It yields the protein CASRNTDSNQPQHF.

The chain has TRBV20-1 and TRBJ1-5; no reliable D call. V gave up 5 bases and J gave up 4 bases, with 15 bases separating them. Germline CDR1 and CDR2: DFQATT and SNEGSKA (reference sequence). The CDR3 is 14 residues long. The CDR3, as DNA: TGCAGTGCTGGAAGACCGGGCCAGAATCAGCCCCAGCATTTT. Translation gives CSAGRPGQNQPQHF.

The rearrangement links TRBV9 to TRBJ2-1; 9 nucleotides align to TRBD2. The CDR3 has 16 amino acids. V lost 0 bases, J lost 7 bases, and 8 bases stayed unmatched. Germline CDR1 and CDR2: SGDLS and YYNGEE. Here the CDR3 reads CASSVVSSGGRNEQFF. In nucleotides, the CDR3 is TGTGCCAGCAGCGTAGTTAGTAGCGGGGGAAGAAATGAGCAGTTCTTC.

CDR3 amino acids: CASSPEEEATDTQYF. The CDR3 DNA is TGTGCCAGCAGCCCAGAGGAAGAGGCCACAGATACGCAGTATTTT. The chain recombines TRBV13 with TRBJ2-3, with D unclear. V was cut by 5 bases and J by 2 bases, with 14 bases left in between. Germline CDR1 and CDR2: PRHDT and FYEKMQ (reference sequence). The CDR3 is 15 amino acids.

The chain is built from TRBV3-1 and TRBJ2-1; 7 nucleotides align to TRBD1. The V gene end was trimmed by 6 bases and the J gene end by 4 bases; junction bases not matched to a gene: 6. The length of the CDR3 is 14 residues. The germline V gene encodes CDR1 LGHDT and CDR2 YNNKEL (reference sequence). The CDR3 protein is CASSFGTAYNEQFF. The CDR3 bases are TGTGCCAGCAGTTTCGGGACAGCTTACAATGAGCAGTTCTTC.

This clonotype was observed a single time. The genes are TRBV12-3 or TRBV12-4 and TRBJ2-1; 7 bases align to TRBD2. Trimming cost V 6 bases and J 8 bases; bases outside gene matches: 7. The CDR3 totals 13 residues. The CDR3 coding sequence is TGTGCCAGCAGCCCGACGACTAGCCATGAGCAGTTCTTC. It is translated as CASSPTTSHEQFF.

This chain connects TRBV25-1 to TRBJ2-7, with 13 bases matching TRBD2. V shed 8 bases, J shed 0 bases, and the junction held 7 bases outside the gene matches. The CDR3 length is 16 residues. Germline V lookup: CDR1 MGHDK, CDR2 SYGVNS. CDR3 nucleotides: TGTGCCAGCGAGGTCGGACTAGCGGGAGCCTCCTACGAGCAGTACTTC. It is translated as CASEVGLAGASYEQYF.

The chain links TRBV3-1 to TRBJ2-3; D is possibly TRBD1 (5 bases). Germline V gene sequence: CDR1 LGHDT, CDR2 YNNKEL (reference sequence). The CDR3 contains 16 residues. The V end was cut by 0 bases, the J end by 0 bases, with 10 bases between. The CDR3 region is CASSQDQGSSTDTQYF. CDR3 bases: TGTGCCAGCAGCCAAGACCAGGGATCTAGCACAGATACGCAGTATTTT.

This chain links TRBV13 with TRBJ2-5; no clear D. Per the germline V gene, CDR1 is PRHDT and CDR2 is FYEKMQ (reference sequence). V lost 3 bases to trimming and J lost 2 bases, with 10 bases between them. The CDR3 sequence is 14 residues long. CDR3 amino acids: CASSFPVGQETQYF. The DNA of the CDR3 is TGTGCCAGCAGCTTCCCGGTGGGGCAAGAGACCCAGTACTTC.

The rearrangement links TRBV9 to TRBJ2-1; D could derive from TRBD1 or TRBD2 (5 bases each). This CDR3 comprises 13 residues. The germline V gene has CDR1 SGDLS and CDR2 YYNGEE. Trimming left V 3 bases short and J 10 bases short, with 14 bases between. CDR3 residues: CASSAGTHYEQFF. CDR3 coding DNA: TGTGCCAGCAGCGCGGGGACCCACTACGAGCAGTTCTTC.

The V and J genes are TRBV3-1 and TRBJ1-4, with D unresolved. Trimming cost V 1 base and J 2 bases, with 14 bases left between them. The CDR3 spans 17 residues. The V gene's germline CDR1 is LGHDT and CDR2 YNNKEL (reference sequence). In DNA, the CDR3 is TGTGCCAGCAGCCAAGGGTTCGGGCAGGTTACTAATGAAAAACTGTTTTTT. It is translated as CASSQGFGQVTNEKLFF.